This T cell receptor beta chain was obtained from a study of blood T cell repertoires in COVID-19. The wider study: PBMCs, B-cell-depleted T cells, or T cells provided the cDNA or gDNA that made up the material.

Repertoires were generated with immunoSEQ multiplex PCR, while TCRdb's copy carries only in-frame clones and drops some. This table holds 70,000 to 80,000 clones, around nine tenths found once. The V and J ends lost 1 base and 3 bases respectively, with 10 bases between them. CDR3 length equals 14 residues. CDR1 and CDR2 from the germline V gene are SGHRS and YFSETQ. V and J are TRBV5-1 and TRBJ1-2, with a tentative D call TRBD1 (6 bases). The sequence was obtained from a human donor in a cohort sampled during active COVID-19. The sequenced sample was peripheral blood. CDR3: CASSLNRVDYGYTF. As DNA, the CDR3 is TGCGCCAGCAGCTTGAACAGGGTGGACTATGGCTACACCTTC.